Listed here are 8 T cell receptor beta chains from one sample, sequenced in a study of cytomegalovirus exposure and HLA in healthy donors. The method was immunoSEQ multiplex PCR; TCRdb's version includes in-frame clones alone and lacks a portion of them. The sample comprises 150,000 to 200,000 clones, 65% to 85% of which are singletons, and 2.8% rests with the top ten. The sample taken for sequencing was PBMCs. The receptors stem from a woman between 18 and 29 years old in good health and CMV-seropositive.

The rearrangement uses TRBV10-3 and TRBJ2-3; D unresolved. V was trimmed by 0 bases and J by 0 bases, leaving 7 bases between them. Germline V gene data show CDR1 as ENHRY and CDR2 as SYGVKD. The CDR3 has 15 residues. CDR3 loop: CAISESAGSTDTQYF. In DNA, the CDR3 is TGTGCCATCAGTGAGTCCGCAGGTAGCACAGATACGCAGTATTTT.

V and J are TRBV6-6 and TRBJ2-2; D is possibly TRBD1 (6 bases). Per germline, CDR1 MNHNY and CDR2 SVGAGI (reference sequence). Trimming took off 5 bases at V and 4 bases at J, with 14 bases between the two ends. The CDR3 is 15 residues long. The CDR3 region has the DNA TGTGCCAGCAGTGTTTACAGGGATATCACCGGGGAGCTGTTTTTT. Translation gives CASSVYRDITGELFF.

In regard to this clone: Other nucleotide sequences from this sample produce the same CDR3. The chain uses TRBV19 and TRBJ1-1; D call uncertain. The V and J ends lost 0 bases and 3 bases respectively, with 5 bases between them. The CDR3 has 13 amino acids. Germline values: CDR1 LNHDA, CDR2 SQIVND (reference sequence). The CDR3 reads CASSIDPDTEAFF. CDR3 in DNA: TGTGCCAGTAGTATAGATCCGGACACTGAAGCTTTCTTT. The full variable domain, rest sourced from reference TRBV19 and TRBJ1-1, is DGGITQSPKYLFRKEGQNVTLSCEQNLNHDAMYWYRQDPGQGLRLIYYSQIVNDFQKGDIAEGYSVSREKKESFPLTVTSAQKNPTAFYLCASSIDPDTEAFFGQGTRLTVV.

The chain is built from TRBV6-6 and TRBJ1-1, with unresolved D. In germline, CDR1 is MNHNY, CDR2 SVGAGI (reference sequence). Trimming took off 0 bases at V and 8 bases at J, with 10 bases between the two ends. The CDR3 consists of 13 residues. The CDR3 spells CASSYSPGGEAFF. The DNA for the CDR3 is TGTGCCAGCAGTTACTCCCCAGGTGGGGAAGCTTTCTTT.

There are a few counts of this clone. J is TRBJ1-1 and V is TRBV10-1; D gene uncertain. The germline V gene encodes CDR1 WNHNN and CDR2 SYGVQD (reference sequence). The V and J ends lost 8 bases and 0 bases respectively, with 10 bases between them. CDR3 size: 13 residues. The CDR3 loop is CASRGHMNTEAFF. CDR3 DNA: TGCGCCAGCCGAGGGCACATGAACACTGAAGCTTTCTTT.

The sample holds a few counts of this clone. The chain's CDR3 is CATRADRGPYEQYF. The CDR3 DNA follows: TGTGCCACCAGGGCGGACAGGGGTCCCTACGAGCAGTACTTC. The chain joins TRBV15 to TRBJ2-7; 9 positions agree with TRBD1. The CDR3 is made up of 14 amino acids. Trimming cost V 6 bases and J 2 bases; bases outside gene matches: 5. Germline CDR1 is LNHNV and CDR2 is YYDKDF (reference sequence).

This chain connects TRBV7-2 to TRBJ1-6; D is unclear. The length of the CDR3 is 13 residues. Trimming shortened V by 2 bases and J by 9 bases, and 8 bases separated the two germline ends. Germline lookup yields CDR1 SGHTA and CDR2 FQGNSA. The CDR3 DNA follows: TGTGCCAGCAGCTTATATAACAGTTCACCCCTCCACTTT. Protein: CASSLYNSSPLHF.

The genes are TRBV5-1 and TRBJ1-2; TRBD1 agrees at 11 bases. The CDR3 spans 15 residues. Germline-derived CDR1 and CDR2 are SGHRS and YFSETQ. V shed 6 bases, J shed 7 bases, and the junction held 11 bases outside the gene matches. For the CDR3, the DNA is TGCGCCAGCACGCCCCAGGACAGGGGGCGCGGTGGCTACACCTTC. Residues: CASTPQDRGRGGYTF.